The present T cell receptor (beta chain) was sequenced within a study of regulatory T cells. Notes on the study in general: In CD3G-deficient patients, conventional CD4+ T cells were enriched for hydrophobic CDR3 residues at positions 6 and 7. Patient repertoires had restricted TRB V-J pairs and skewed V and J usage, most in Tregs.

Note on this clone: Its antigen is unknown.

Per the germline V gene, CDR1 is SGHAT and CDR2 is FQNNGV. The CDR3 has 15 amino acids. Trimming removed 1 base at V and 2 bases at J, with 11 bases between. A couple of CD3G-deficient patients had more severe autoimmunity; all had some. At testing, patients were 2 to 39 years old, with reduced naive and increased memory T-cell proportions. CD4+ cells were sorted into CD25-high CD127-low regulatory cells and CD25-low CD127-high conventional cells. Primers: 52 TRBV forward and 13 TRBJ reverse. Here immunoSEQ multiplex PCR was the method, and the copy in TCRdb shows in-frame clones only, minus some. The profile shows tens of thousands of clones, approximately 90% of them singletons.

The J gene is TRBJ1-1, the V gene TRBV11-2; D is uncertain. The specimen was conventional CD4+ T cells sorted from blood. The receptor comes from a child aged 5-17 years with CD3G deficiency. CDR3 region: CASSLGYGFNTEAFF. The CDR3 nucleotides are TGTGCCAGCAGCTTAGGGTACGGGTTTAACACTGAAGCTTTCTTT.